This T cell receptor (beta chain) appears in the sequencing data of a study of CD8 T cells in ankylosing spondylitis. Each TCR beta library was made by quantitative 5'-RACE that incorporated molecular barcodes. TCRdb reanalysed the 5' RACE reads using MiXCR and keeps one entry per CDR3 protein. The table shows about 350,000 distinct CDR3 sequences, with roughly 22% occurring only once. This clonotype was detected only a few times. Its antigen is currently unknown. Study-wide findings and caveats: Made up of about eight highly homologous variants, a TCR beta motif appeared characteristic of ankylosing spondylitis blood. The clones that were linked to disease were reported to be significantly enriched in matched synovial fluid samples from ankylosing spondylitis patients. Disease-linked clones bore a CD8+ phenotype and were relatively rare in peripheral blood.

The source of this sequence is a male donor with ankylosing spondylitis or in good health (not recorded which). Sequences were obtained from blood, either unsorted or a sorted T cell fraction (not recorded which).

CDR3 coding DNA: TGTGCCAGCAGCTTGTTCGAAACCGATGAGCAGTTCTTC. Protein product: CASSLFETDEQFF. This rearrangement joins TRBV5-6 to TRBJ2-1; unclear D gene. Between the trimmed V and J ends, which lost 1 base and 8 bases, there was a span of 10 bases. This CDR3 region has 13 residues. Germline V CDR1 and CDR2: SGHDT, YYEEEE.